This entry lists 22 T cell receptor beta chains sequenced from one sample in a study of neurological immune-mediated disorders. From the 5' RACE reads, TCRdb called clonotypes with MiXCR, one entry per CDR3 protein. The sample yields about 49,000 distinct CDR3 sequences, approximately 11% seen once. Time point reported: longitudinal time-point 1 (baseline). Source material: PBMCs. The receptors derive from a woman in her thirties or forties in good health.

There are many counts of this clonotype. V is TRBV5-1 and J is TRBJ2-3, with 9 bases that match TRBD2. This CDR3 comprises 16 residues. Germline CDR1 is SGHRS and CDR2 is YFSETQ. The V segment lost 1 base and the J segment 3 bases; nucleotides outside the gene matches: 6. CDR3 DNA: TGCGCCAGCAGCTTGATTGCGGGGGGGAAGACAGATACGCAGTATTTT. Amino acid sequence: CASSLIAGGKTDTQYF.

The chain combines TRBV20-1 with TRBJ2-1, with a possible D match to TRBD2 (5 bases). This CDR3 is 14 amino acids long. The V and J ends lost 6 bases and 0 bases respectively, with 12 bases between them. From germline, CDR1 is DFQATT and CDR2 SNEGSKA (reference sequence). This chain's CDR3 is CSASGTSSYNEQFF. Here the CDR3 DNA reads TGCAGTGCCAGCGGTACTAGCTCCTACAATGAGCAGTTCTTC.

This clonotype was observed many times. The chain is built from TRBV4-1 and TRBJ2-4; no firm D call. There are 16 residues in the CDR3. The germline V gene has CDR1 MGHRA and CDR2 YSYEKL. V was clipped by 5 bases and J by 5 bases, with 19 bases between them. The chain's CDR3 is CASSVVGRKKENIQYF. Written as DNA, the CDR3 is TGCGCCAGCAGCGTCGTGGGTAGGAAAAAAGAAAACATTCAGTACTTC.

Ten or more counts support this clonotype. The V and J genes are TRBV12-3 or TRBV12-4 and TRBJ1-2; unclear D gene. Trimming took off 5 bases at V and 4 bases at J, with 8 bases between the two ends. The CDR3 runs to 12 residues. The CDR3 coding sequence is TGTGCCAGCAGTACGCAGTCCTATGGCTACACCTTC. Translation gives CASSTQSYGYTF.

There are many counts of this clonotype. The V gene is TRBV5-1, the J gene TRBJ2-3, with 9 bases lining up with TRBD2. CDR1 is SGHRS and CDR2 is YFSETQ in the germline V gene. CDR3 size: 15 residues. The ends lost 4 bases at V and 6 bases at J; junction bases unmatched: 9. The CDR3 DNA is TGCGCCAGCAGCGCCCGGACTCTAGCGGGGGATACGCAGTATTTT. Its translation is CASSARTLAGDTQYF.

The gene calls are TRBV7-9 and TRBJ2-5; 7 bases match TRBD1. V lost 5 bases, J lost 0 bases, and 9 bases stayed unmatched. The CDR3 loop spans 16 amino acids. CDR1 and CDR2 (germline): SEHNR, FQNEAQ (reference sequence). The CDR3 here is CASSPLGQTNQETQYF. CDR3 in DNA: TGTGCCAGCAGCCCCTTGGGACAGACTAACCAAGAGACCCAGTACTTC.

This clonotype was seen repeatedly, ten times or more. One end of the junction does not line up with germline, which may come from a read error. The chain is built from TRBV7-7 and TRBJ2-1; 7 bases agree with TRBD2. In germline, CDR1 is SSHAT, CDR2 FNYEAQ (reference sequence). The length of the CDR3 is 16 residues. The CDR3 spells CASSPSAGPTYNEQFF. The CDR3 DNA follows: TGTGCTAGCAGTCCATCAGCGGGGCCCACGTACAATGAGCAGTTCTTC.

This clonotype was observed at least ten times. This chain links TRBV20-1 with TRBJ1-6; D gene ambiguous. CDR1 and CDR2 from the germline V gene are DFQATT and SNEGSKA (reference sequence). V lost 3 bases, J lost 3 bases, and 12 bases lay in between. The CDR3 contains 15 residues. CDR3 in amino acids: CSARVRGSYNSPLHF. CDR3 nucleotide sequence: TGCAGTGCTAGGGTCCGGGGAAGCTATAATTCACCCCTCCACTTT.

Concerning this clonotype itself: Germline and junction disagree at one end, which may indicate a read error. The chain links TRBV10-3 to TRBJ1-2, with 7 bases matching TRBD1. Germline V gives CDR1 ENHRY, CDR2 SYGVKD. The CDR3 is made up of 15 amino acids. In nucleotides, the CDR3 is TGTGCCATCAGTGGCACCGACAGGGTAGACTATGGCTACACGTTC. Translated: CAISGTDRVDYGYTF.

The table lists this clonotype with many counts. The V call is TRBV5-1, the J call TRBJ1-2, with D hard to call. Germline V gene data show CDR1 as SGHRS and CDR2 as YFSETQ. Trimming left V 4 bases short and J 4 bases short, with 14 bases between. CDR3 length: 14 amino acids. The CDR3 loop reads CASSLLPASYGYTF. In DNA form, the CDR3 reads TGCGCCAGCAGCCTCCTCCCAGCGTCCTATGGCTACACCTTC.

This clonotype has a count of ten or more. CDR3 sequence reads: CSVELIGDRVPNTEAFF. The CDR3 region has the DNA TGCAGCGTTGAATTAATTGGGGACAGGGTACCGAACACTGAAGCTTTCTTT. The chain carries TRBV29-1 and TRBJ1-1; TRBD1 agrees at 9 bases. The germline CDR1 and CDR2 sequences are SQVTM and ANQGSEA. The CDR3 loop spans 17 amino acids. Trimming removed 2 bases from V and 1 base from J; junction bases left unmatched: 11.

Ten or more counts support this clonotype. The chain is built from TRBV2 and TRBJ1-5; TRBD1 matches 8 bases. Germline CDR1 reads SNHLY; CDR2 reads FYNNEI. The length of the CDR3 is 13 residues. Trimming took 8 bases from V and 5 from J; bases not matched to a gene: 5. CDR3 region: CASEQGAYQPQHF. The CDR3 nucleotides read TGTGCCAGCGAGCAGGGGGCCTATCAGCCCCAGCATTTT.

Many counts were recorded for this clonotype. The CDR3 region has the DNA TGTGCCAGCAGCCAAGATCTGTCTAGCATCCACGAGCAGTACTTC. Amino acid sequence: CASSQDLSSIHEQYF. The chain has TRBV3-2 and TRBJ2-7. TRBV3-2 is shown as a pseudogene. CDR3 size: 15 residues.

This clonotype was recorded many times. In nucleotides, the CDR3 is TGTGCCAGCAGTTTGAAACTAGGAGTAAACGGTGAGCAGTTCTTC. It codes for CASSLKLGVNGEQFF. This chain joins TRBV6-5 and TRBJ2-1; D may be TRBD2 (5 bases). Looked up from germline, CDR1 is MNHEY and CDR2 is SVGAGI. The CDR3 covers 15 residues. Trimming removed 4 bases at V and 9 bases at J, with 19 bases between.

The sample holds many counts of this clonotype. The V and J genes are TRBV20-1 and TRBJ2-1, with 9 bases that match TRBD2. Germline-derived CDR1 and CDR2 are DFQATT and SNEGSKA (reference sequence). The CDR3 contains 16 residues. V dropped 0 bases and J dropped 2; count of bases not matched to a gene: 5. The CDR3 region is CSARDSGRTTYNEQFF. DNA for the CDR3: TGCAGTGCTAGAGACAGCGGGAGGACAACCTACAATGAGCAGTTCTTC.

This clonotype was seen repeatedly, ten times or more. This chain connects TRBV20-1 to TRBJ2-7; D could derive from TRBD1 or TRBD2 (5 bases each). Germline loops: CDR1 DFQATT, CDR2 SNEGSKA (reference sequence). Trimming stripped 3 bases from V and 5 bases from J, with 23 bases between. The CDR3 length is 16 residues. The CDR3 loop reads CSASDVTGTANHEQYF. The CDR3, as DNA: TGCAGTGCTAGTGACGTCACCGGGACGGCGAACCACGAGCAGTACTTC.

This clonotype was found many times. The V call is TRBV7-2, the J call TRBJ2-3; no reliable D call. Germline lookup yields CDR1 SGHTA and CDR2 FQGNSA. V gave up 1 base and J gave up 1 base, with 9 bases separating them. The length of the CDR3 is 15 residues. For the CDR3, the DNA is TGTGCCAGCAGCTTAGACTTGGCGGGCACAGATACGCAGTATTTT. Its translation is CASSLDLAGTDTQYF.

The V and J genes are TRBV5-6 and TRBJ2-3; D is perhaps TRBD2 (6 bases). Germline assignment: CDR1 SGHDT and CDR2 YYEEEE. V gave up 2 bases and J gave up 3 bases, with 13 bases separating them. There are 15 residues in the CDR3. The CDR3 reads CASSFAGTGTDTQYF. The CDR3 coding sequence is TGTGCCAGCAGCTTCGCGGGAACCGGAACAGATACGCAGTATTTT.

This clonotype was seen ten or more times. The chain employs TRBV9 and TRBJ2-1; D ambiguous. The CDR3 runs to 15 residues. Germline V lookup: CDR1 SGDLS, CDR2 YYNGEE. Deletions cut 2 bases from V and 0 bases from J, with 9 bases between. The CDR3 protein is CASSVDLSSYNEQFF. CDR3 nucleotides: TGTGCCAGCAGCGTCGACCTGAGCTCCTACAATGAGCAGTTCTTC.

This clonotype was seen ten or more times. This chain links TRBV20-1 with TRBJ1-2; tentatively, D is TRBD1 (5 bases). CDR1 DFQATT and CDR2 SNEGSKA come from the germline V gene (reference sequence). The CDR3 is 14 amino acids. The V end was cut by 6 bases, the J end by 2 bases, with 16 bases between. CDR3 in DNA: TGCAGTGCCTGGGTAGGGGAGGGGAACTATGGCTACACCTTC. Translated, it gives CSAWVGEGNYGYTF.

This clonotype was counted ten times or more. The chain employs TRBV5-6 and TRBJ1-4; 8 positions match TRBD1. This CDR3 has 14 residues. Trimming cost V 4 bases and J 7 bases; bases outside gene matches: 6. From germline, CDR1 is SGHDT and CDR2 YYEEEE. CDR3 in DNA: TGTGCCAGCAGCCAGGACAGGGTAGCTGAAAAACTGTTTTTT. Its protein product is CASSQDRVAEKLFF.

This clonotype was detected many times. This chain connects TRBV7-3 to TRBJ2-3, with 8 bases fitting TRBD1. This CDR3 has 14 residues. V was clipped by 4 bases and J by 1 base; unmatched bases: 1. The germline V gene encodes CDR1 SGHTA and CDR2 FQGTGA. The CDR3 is CASSSQGGTDTQYF. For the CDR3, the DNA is TGTGCCAGCAGCTCACAGGGGGGCACAGATACGCAGTATTTT.